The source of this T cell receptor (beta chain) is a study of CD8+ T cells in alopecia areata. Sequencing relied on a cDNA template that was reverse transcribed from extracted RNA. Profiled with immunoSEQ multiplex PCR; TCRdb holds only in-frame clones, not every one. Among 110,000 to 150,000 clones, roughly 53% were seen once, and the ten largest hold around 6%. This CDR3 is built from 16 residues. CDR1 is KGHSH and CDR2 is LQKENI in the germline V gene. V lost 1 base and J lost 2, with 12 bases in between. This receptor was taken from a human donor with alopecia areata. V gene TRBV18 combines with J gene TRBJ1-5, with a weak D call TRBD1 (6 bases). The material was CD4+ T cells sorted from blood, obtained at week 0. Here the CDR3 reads CASSPQSGGGNQPQHF. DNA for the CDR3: TGTGCCAGCTCACCACAGTCCGGGGGCGGCAATCAGCCCCAGCATTTT.